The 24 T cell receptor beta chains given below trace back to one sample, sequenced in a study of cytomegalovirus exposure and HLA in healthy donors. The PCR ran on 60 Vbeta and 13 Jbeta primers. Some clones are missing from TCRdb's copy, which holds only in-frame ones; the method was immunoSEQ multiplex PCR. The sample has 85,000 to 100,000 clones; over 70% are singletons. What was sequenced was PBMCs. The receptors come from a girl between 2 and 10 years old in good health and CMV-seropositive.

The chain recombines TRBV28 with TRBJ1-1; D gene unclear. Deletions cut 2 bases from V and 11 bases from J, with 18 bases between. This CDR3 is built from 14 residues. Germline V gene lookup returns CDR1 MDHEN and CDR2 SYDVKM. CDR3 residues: CASSLIGIELRAFF. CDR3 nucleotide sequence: TGTGCCAGCAGTTTAATCGGGATTGAATTGAGGGCTTTCTTT.

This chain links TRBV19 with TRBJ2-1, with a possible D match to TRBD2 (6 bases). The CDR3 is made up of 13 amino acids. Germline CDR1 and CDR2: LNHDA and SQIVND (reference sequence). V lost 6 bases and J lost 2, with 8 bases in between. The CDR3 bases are TGTGCCAGTAGGGAGGGAACCTACAATGAGCAGTTCTTC. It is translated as CASREGTYNEQFF.

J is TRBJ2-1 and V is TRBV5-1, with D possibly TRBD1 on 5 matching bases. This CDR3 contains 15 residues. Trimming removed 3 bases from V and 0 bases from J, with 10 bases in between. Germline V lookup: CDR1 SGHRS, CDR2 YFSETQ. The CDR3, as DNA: TGCGCCAGCAGCTCTGACCAGGGCTCCTACAATGAGCAGTTCTTC. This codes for CASSSDQGSYNEQFF.

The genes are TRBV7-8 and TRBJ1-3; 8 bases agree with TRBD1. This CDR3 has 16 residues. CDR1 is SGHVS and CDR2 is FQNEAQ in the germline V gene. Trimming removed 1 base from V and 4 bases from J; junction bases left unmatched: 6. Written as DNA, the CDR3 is TGTGCCAGCAGCTTAGGTCAGGGGGCATCCGGAAACACCATATATTTT. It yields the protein CASSLGQGASGNTIYF.

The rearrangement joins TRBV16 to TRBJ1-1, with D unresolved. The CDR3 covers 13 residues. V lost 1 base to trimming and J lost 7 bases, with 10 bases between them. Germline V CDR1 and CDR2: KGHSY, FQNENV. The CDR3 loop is CASSQFRGIEAFF. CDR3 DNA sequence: TGTGCCAGCAGCCAATTTCGAGGAATTGAAGCTTTCTTT.

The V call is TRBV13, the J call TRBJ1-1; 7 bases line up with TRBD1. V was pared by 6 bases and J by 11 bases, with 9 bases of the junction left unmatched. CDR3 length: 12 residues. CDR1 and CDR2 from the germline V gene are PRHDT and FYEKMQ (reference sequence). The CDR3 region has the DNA TGTGCCAGCAGTATTCGACAGGGACACGCTTTCTTT. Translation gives CASSIRQGHAFF.

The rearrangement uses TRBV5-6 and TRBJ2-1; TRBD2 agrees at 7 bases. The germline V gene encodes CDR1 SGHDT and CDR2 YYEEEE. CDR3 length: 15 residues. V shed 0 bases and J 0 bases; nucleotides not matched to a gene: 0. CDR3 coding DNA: TGTGCCAGCAGCTTGGGCGGGAGCTCCTACAATGAGCAGTTCTTC. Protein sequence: CASSLGGSSYNEQFF. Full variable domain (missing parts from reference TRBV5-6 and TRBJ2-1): DAGVTQSPTHLIKTRGQQVTLRCSPKSGHDTVSWYQQALGQGPQFIFQYYEEEERQRGNFPDRFSGHQFPNYSSELNVNALLLGDSALYLCASSLGGSSYNEQFFGPGTRLTVL.

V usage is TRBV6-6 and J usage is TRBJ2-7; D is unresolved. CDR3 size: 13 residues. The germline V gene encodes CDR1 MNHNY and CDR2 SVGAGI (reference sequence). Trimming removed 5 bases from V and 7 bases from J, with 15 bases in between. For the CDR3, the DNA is TGTGCCAGCAGTCCCCCAGCGTTCTGGGAGCAGTACTTC. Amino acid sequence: CASSPPAFWEQYF.

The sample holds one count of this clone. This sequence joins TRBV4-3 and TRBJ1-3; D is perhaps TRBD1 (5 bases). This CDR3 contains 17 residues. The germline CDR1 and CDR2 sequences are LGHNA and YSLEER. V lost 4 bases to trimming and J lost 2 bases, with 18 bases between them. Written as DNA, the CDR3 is TGCGCCAGCAGCCTGGAGGGTGGGGGAATGGCTGGAAACACCATATATTTT. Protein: CASSLEGGGMAGNTIYF.

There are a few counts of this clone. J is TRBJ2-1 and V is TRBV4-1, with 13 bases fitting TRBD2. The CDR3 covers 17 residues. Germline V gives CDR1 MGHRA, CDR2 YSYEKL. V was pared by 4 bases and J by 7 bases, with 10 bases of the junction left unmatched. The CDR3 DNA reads TGCGCCAGCAGCCCGCTGGGACTAGCGGGAAATACGAATGAGCAGTTCTTC. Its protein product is CASSPLGLAGNTNEQFF.

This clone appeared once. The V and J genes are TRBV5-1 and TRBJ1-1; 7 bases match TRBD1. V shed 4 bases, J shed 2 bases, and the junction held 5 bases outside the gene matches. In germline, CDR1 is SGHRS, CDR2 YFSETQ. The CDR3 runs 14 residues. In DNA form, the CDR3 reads TGCGCCAGCAGCGGACAGGTAGAAAACACTGAAGCTTTCTTT. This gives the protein CASSGQVENTEAFF.

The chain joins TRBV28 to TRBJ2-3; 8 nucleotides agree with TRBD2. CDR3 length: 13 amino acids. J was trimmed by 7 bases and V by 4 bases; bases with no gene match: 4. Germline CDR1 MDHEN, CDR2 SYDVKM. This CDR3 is CASSSGTSNTQYF. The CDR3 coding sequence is TGTGCCAGCAGTTCAGGGACTAGTAATACGCAGTATTTT.

As DNA, the CDR3 is TGTGCCAGCACCTCCCATCAGAGGGTCTACGAGCAGTACTTC. Its translation: CASTSHQRVYEQYF. The chain has TRBV6-6 and TRBJ2-7; tentatively, D is TRBD2 (5 bases). The germline V gene has CDR1 MNHNY and CDR2 SVGAGI (reference sequence). The CDR3 totals 14 residues. Trimming took off 7 bases at V and 3 bases at J, with 16 bases between the two ends.

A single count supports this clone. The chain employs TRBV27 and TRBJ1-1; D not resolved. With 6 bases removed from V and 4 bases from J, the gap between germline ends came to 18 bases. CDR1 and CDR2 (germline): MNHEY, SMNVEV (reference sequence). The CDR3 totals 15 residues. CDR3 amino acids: CASRYRSSTSTEAFF. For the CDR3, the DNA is TGTGCCAGCAGATACCGCTCCTCTACGAGCACTGAAGCTTTCTTT.

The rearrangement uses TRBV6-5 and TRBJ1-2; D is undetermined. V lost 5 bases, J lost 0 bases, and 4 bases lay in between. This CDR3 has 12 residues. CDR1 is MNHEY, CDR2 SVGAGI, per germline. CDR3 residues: CASSPTNYGYTF. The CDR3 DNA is TGTGCCAGCAGTCCCACTAACTATGGCTACACCTTC.

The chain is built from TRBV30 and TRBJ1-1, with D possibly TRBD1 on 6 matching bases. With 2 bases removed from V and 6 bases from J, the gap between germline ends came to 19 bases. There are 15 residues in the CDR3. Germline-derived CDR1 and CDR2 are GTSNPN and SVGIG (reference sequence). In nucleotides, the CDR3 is TGTGCCTGGAGTCGGTTCAGGGCAGGGGAAGCTGAAGCTTTCTTT. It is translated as CAWSRFRAGEAEAFF.

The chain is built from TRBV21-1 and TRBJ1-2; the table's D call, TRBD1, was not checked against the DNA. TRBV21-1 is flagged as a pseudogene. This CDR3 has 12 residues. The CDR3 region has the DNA TGTGCCGTCTCAGGGTCCCACTATGGCTACACCTTC. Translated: CAVSGSHYGYTF.

The CDR3 bases are TGTGCCAGCAGTACGCAGGGTTTCAATCAGCCCCAGCATTTT. This translates into CASSTQGFNQPQHF. The chain combines TRBV6-6 with TRBJ1-5, with D possibly TRBD1 on 5 matching bases. Germline V CDR1 and CDR2: MNHNY, SVGAGI (reference sequence). V was cut by 5 bases and J by 3 bases, with 11 bases left in between. The CDR3 consists of 14 residues.

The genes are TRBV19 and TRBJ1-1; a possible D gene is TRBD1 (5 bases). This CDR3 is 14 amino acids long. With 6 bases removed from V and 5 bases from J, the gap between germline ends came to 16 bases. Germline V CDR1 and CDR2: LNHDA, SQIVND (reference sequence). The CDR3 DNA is TGTGCCAGTAGACCGGGACGGAGGGGTACTGAAGCTTTCTTT. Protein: CASRPGRRGTEAFF.

The CDR3 loop reads CASSFDPSYNEQFF. The CDR3, as DNA: TGTGCCAGCAGCTTTGATCCTAGTTACAATGAGCAGTTCTTC. The chain recombines TRBV7-2 with TRBJ2-1; D is undetermined. Germline CDR1 SGHTA, CDR2 FQGNSA. The CDR3 consists of 14 residues. V was cut by 3 bases and J by 4 bases, with 10 bases left in between.

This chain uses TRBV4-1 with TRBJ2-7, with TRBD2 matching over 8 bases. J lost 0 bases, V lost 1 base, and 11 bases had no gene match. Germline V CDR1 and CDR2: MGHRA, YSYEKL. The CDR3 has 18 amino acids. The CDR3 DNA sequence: TGCGCCAGCAGCCAAGTGCTAGCGGGCCCTGCCAGCTCCTACGAGCAGTACTTC. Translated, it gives CASSQVLAGPASSYEQYF.

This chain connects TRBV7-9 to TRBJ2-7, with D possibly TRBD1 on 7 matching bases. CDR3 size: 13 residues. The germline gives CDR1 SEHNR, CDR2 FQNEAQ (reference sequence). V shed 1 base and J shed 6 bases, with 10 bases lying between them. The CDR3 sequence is CASSLGQGGEQYF. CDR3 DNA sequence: TGTGCCAGCAGCTTAGGGCAGGGGGGCGAGCAGTACTTC.

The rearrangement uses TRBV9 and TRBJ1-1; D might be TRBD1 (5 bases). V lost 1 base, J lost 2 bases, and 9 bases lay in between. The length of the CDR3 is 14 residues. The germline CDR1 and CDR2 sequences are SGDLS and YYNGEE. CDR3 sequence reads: CASSVQGENTEAFF. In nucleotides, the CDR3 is TGTGCCAGCAGCGTACAGGGCGAAAACACTGAAGCTTTCTTT.

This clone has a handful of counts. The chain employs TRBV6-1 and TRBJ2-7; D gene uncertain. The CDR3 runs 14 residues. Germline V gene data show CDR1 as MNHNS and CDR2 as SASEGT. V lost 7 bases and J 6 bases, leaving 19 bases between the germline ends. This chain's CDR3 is CASTSRHPSTEQYF. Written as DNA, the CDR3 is TGTGCCAGCACCTCGAGACACCCCTCGACCGAGCAGTACTTC.